These 24 T cell receptor beta chains were all obtained from the same sample, sequenced in a study of tumor and adjacent non-tumor tissue in lung cancer (dated by TCRdb to the late 2010s). Library method: multiplex PCR. The instrument was an Illumina HiSeq 2500. TCRbeta libraries were built by three rounds of nested PCR using primers (Table S4), following protocols modified from ARM-PCR. TCRdb reworked the public reads: Q25 trimming with fastp, MiXCR clone assembly, productive beta chains retained. Every distinct CDR3 protein forms one entry, paired with its most common genes and DNA. This sample comprises approximately 100,000 distinct CDR3 sequences, roughly 60% of them detected only once. Roughly a fifth of the sample comes from the top ten. RNA was isolated from bulk, unsorted tissue, and RNA quality was assessed with a NanoDrop ND-1000 and an Agilent 2100. The normal lung samples consisted of distant non-tumor tissue collected more than 3 cm from the tumor edge.

The sample taken for sequencing was distant non-tumor lung tissue. These receptors were taken from a man in his thirties or forties with non-small cell lung cancer.

In DNA form, the CDR3 reads TGTGCCAGCAGTTACGAAAGGGGGCGGACTAATGAAAAACTGTTTTTT. Protein sequence: CASSYERGRTNEKLFF. V is TRBV6-2 or TRBV6-3 and J is TRBJ1-4, with 7 bases lining up with TRBD1. The CDR3 is made up of 16 amino acids. Germline values: CDR1 MNHEY, CDR2 SVGEGT. V was clipped by 2 bases and J by 2 bases; unmatched bases: 5.

A word on this clonotype: Sequence at one end of the junction differs from germline and may be a read error. V usage is TRBV20-1 and J usage is TRBJ2-3, with 8 bases lining up with TRBD2. Germline V lookup: CDR1 DFQATT, CDR2 SNEGSKA (reference sequence). CDR3 length: 15 residues. CDR3 amino acids: CSATRAGVATDTQYF. The CDR3 DNA sequence: TGCAGTGCGACACGAGCGGGAGTCGCCACGGATACACAGTATTTT.

This clonotype was seen a few times. Germline is not matched at one junction end, which may reflect a read error. The CDR3: CSILVGNTEVFF. Written as DNA, the CDR3 is TGCAGCATCCTGGTGGGTAACACTGAAGTTTTCTTT. The V and J genes are TRBV29-1 and TRBJ1-1; no definite D call. The length of the CDR3 is 12 residues. Germline V gene data show CDR1 as SQVTM and CDR2 as ANQGSEA.

Remarks on this clonotype: A much larger clone sits a single nucleotide away, making a read error possible. The chain is built from TRBV6-1 and TRBJ2-1, with 8 positions matching TRBD2. This CDR3 has 15 amino acids. Germline values: CDR1 MNHNS, CDR2 SASEGT. The CDR3 nucleotides read TGTACCAGCAGTGAAGTATCGGGAGGGCTCAATGAGCAGTTCTTC. Protein product: CTSSEVSGGLNEQFF.

This clonotype was seen a handful of times. No conserved phenylalanine or tryptophan ends this CDR3, so it is likely a read error. The V call is TRBV20-1, the J call TRBJ1-5, with D uncertain. Germline loops: CDR1 DFQATT, CDR2 SNEGSKA (reference sequence). CDR3 length: 16 residues. CDR3 sequence reads: CGARDLLGYSNQPQHL. The CDR3 DNA sequence: TGCGGTGCTAGAGATCTACTGGGATATAGCAATCAGCCCCAGCATCTT.

Turning to this clonotype: The junction differs from germline at one of its ends, possibly a read error. The chain carries TRBV11-3 and TRBJ2-2; TRBD1 matches 11 bases. CDR1 SGHNT and CDR2 YENEEA come from the germline V gene. The CDR3 has 16 residues. This CDR3 is CVSTGQGAAGTGELFF. Here the CDR3 DNA reads TGTGTCAGCACCGGACAGGGGGCTGCAGGGACCGGGGAGCTGTTTTTT.

The chain joins TRBV20-1 to TRBJ2-2; no clear D gene. The CDR3 is 16 residues long. The V end was cut by 2 bases, the J end by 6 bases, with 19 bases between. Per germline, CDR1 DFQATT and CDR2 SNEGSKA (reference sequence). CDR3 sequence: CSARNQRLGPAGELFF. The CDR3 nucleotides read TGCAGTGCTAGAAATCAGAGGCTGGGTCCGGCCGGGGAGCTGTTTTTT.

CDR3: CSVEDLTLGGYTF. CDR3 DNA: TGCAGCGTTGAAGATCTAACCCTTGGGGGATACACCTTC. This rearrangement joins TRBV29-1 to TRBJ1-2; D might be TRBD1 (5 bases). The CDR3 extends over 13 amino acids. The germline V gene encodes CDR1 SQVTM and CDR2 ANQGSEA. Trimming removed 0 bases from V and 11 bases from J, with 16 bases in between.

This clonotype was recorded a few times. The chain joins TRBV11-1 to TRBJ2-1; possibly TRBD1 for D (6 bases). Germline values: CDR1 SGHAT, CDR2 FQDESV (reference sequence). The V end lost 6 bases, the J end lost 0 bases, and 9 bases lay between the germline ends. This CDR3 is built from 14 residues. The CDR3 loop reads CASRRGGSYNEQFF. The CDR3 DNA reads as TGTGCCAGCAGGCGAGGGGGCTCCTACAATGAGCAGTTCTTC.

As regards this clonotype: An end of the junction does not agree with germline; a read error may underlie this. The genes are TRBV29-1 and TRBJ2-1; 7 nucleotides match TRBD2. The CDR3 spans 17 residues. The germline V gene encodes CDR1 SQVTM and CDR2 ANQGSEA. CDR3 bases: TGCAGCGTTAATTTCCCCTTCGCGGGAGAGGGTTACAATGAGCATTTCTTC. As protein: CSVNFPFAGEGYNEHFF.

V usage is TRBV7-9 and J usage is TRBJ1-2; D is possibly TRBD1 (5 bases). From germline, CDR1 is SEHNR and CDR2 FQNEAQ (reference sequence). The ends were cut back, 7 bases at V and 4 bases at J, with 10 bases in the middle. The CDR3 runs 12 residues. In nucleotides, the CDR3 is TGTGCCAGCACGGAGGGGTCCTATGGCTACACCTTC. This translates into CASTEGSYGYTF.

A few counts support this clonotype. At one end, the junction sequence differs from germline, possibly due to a read error. DNA of the CDR3: TGTGCCAGCAGTTACCATGTGGGGACTAGCGGATGGGAGACCCAATACTTC. It yields the protein CASSYHVGTSGWETQYF. This chain uses TRBV6-5 with TRBJ2-5; 11 bases agree with TRBD2. The CDR3 has 17 amino acids. Germline values: CDR1 MNHEY, CDR2 SVGAGI.

With regard to this clonotype: This likely comes from a read error, as the CDR3 has no conserved phenylalanine or tryptophan at its end. The V and J genes are TRBV20-1 and TRBJ2-1, with TRBD2 identical over 8 bases. The CDR3 consists of 15 residues. Trimming took 5 bases from V and 6 from J; bases not matched to a gene: 12. The V gene's germline CDR1 is DFQATT and CDR2 SNEGSKA (reference sequence). The CDR3 coding sequence is TGCAGTGCTCCTTCCGGGACCAGCGGGAGCAATGAGCAGTTCTCC. It yields the protein CSAPSGTSGSNEQFS.

Worth noting for this clonotype: The CDR3 end shows no conserved phenylalanine or tryptophan, and so a read error is likely. V and J are TRBV20-1 and TRBJ2-1; no clear D. Germline V gene lookup returns CDR1 DFQATT and CDR2 SNEGSKA (reference sequence). V dropped 0 bases and J dropped 4 bases, with 16 bases sitting between them. The CDR3 totals 16 residues. As DNA, the CDR3 is TGCAGTGCTAGAGATGTTGCGGTAGTCGAATACAATGAGCAGTTCTTA. It specifies CSARDVAVVEYNEQFL.

About this clonotype itself: Without the conserved terminal phenylalanine or tryptophan, this CDR3 likely stems from a read error. No DNA is shown, since the ends of the CDR3 on it are uncertain; the CDR3 is the one TCRdb lists. The CDR3 is CSAPPRDRNAEAFL. The J gene is TRBJ1-1, the V gene TRBV20-1; the D call of TRBD1 is as the table states it, not checked on the DNA. Germline V gene lookup returns CDR1 DFQATT and CDR2 SNEGSKA (reference sequence). The CDR3 is 14 amino acids long, termini counted.

Note on this clonotype: The conserved phenylalanine or tryptophan is not found at the CDR3 terminus, so this likely reflects a read error. The chain recombines TRBV20-1 with TRBJ2-1; 11 nucleotides line up with TRBD2. The CDR3 runs 18 residues. Germline V lookup: CDR1 DFQATT, CDR2 SNEGSKA (reference sequence). V was pared by 7 bases and J by 0 bases, with 14 bases of the junction left unmatched. The CDR3 loop reads CSVRHTSGGRSSYNEQFI. The CDR3 DNA reads as TGCAGTGTCAGACATACTAGCGGGGGCCGTAGCTCCTACAATGAGCAGTTCATC.

CDR3 coding DNA: TGTGCCAGCAGTTCCCGGACTAGCGGTGACTACGAGCAGTACTTC. It yields the protein CASSSRTSGDYEQYF. The chain couples TRBV6-5 to TRBJ2-7; 10 bases are shared with TRBD2. With V trimmed by 4 bases and J by 3 bases, 6 bases remained unmatched. Germline V gene lookup returns CDR1 MNHEY and CDR2 SVGAGI. This CDR3 is built from 15 residues.

This clonotype occurred a few times. At one end the junction does not follow the germline gene, possibly because of a read error. The chain joins TRBV6-5 to TRBJ2-2, with 8 bases matching TRBD2. This CDR3 spans 17 amino acids. Germline V lookup: CDR1 MNHEY, CDR2 SVGAGI. CDR3 sequence reads: CASSYSKIAGTIGGLFF. CDR3 bases: TGTGCCAGCAGTTACTCGAAAATAGCGGGAACTATCGGGGGGCTGTTTTTT.

This clonotype was seen repeatedly, ten times or more. This chain uses TRBV7-9 with TRBJ2-5, with 13 bases aligning to TRBD2. Germline CDR1 and CDR2: SEHNR and FQNEAQ (reference sequence). The CDR3 runs 17 residues. Trimming at V came to 1 base and at J to 5 bases, leaving 7 bases not matched to a gene. CDR3 amino acids: CASSLDWTSGGVETQYF. DNA for the CDR3: TGTGCCAGCAGCTTAGATTGGACTAGCGGGGGAGTGGAGACCCAGTACTTC. Combining the CDR3 with reference TRBV7-9 and TRBJ2-5 gives the whole variable domain DTGVSQNPRHKITKRGQNVTFRCDPISEHNRLYWYRQTLGQGPEFLTYFQNEAQLEKSRLLSDRFSAERPKGSFSTLEIQRTEQGDSAMYLCASSLDWTSGGVETQYFGPGTRLLVL.

This clonotype was found many times. The chain has TRBV20-1 and TRBJ2-7, with D perhaps being TRBD1 or TRBD2 (5 bases each). The CDR3 consists of 11 residues. V was pared by 5 bases and J by 3 bases, with 8 bases between. The germline V gene has CDR1 DFQATT and CDR2 SNEGSKA (reference sequence). The CDR3 region is CSAQGRYEQYF. The CDR3 DNA reads as TGCAGTGCTCAGGGACGCTACGAGCAGTACTTC.

This chain links TRBV5-6 with TRBJ1-5; D remains unclear. The ends were cut back, 3 bases at V and 8 bases at J, with 15 bases in the middle. Germline V gives CDR1 SGHDT, CDR2 YYEEEE. The CDR3 loop spans 14 amino acids. The CDR3 loop is CASSSDATEEPQHF. The CDR3 region has the DNA TGTGCCAGCAGCTCTGACGCAACAGAAGAGCCCCAGCATTTT. Using reference TRBV5-6 and TRBJ1-5 for the parts outside the CDR3, the full variable domain is DAGVTQSPTHLIKTRGQQVTLRCSPKSGHDTVSWYQQALGQGPQFIFQYYEEEERQRGNFPDRFSGHQFPNYSSELNVNALLLGDSALYLCASSSDATEEPQHFGDGTRLSIL.

CDR3 DNA: TGCAGTGCTAGGAACGCAGAGGGGAGGAATTATGGCTACACCTTC. It codes for CSARNAEGRNYGYTF. The rearrangement links TRBV20-1 to TRBJ1-2; a possible D gene is TRBD1 (5 bases). Germline V gene sequence: CDR1 DFQATT, CDR2 SNEGSKA (reference sequence). The V and J ends lost 3 bases and 5 bases respectively, with 19 bases between them. There are 15 residues in the CDR3.

The chain is built from TRBV4-1 and TRBJ1-1, with D perhaps matching TRBD1 (5 bases). Trimming took off 6 bases at V and 6 bases at J, with 20 bases between the two ends. Germline values: CDR1 MGHRA, CDR2 YSYEKL. The CDR3 loop spans 15 amino acids. CDR3 region: CASSQFVKGYPEAFF. CDR3 sequence (DNA): TGCGCCAGCAGTCAATTCGTGAAGGGGTACCCTGAAGCTTTCTTT.

This clonotype was detected only a few times. An end of the junction does not agree with germline; a read error may underlie this. This rearrangement joins TRBV29-1 to TRBJ2-5; D possibly uses TRBD1 or TRBD2 (5 bases each). The CDR3 runs 12 residues. The germline CDR1 and CDR2 sequences are SQVTM and ANQGSEA. The CDR3 nucleotides read TGTAGCTTCTGGGACGGCCAAGAGACCCACTACTTC. Protein: CSFWDGQETHYF. Full variable domain (missing parts from reference TRBV29-1 and TRBJ2-5): SAVISQKPSRDICQRGTSLTIQCQVDSQVTMMFWYRQQPGQSLTLIATANQGSEATYESGFVIDKFPISRPNLTFSTLTVSNMSPEDSSIYLCSFWDGQETHYFGPGTRLLVL.